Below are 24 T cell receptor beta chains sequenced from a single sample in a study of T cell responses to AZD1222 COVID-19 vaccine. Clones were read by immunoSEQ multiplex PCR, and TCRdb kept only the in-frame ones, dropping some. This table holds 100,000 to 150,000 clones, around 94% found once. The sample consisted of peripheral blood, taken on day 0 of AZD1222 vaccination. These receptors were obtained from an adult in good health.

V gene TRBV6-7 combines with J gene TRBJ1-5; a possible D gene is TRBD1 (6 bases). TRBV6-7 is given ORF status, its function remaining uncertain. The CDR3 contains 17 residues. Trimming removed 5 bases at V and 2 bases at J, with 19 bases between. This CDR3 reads CASSPPRGSNGNQPQHF. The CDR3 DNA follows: TGTGCCAGCAGTCCTCCCAGGGGTTCGAACGGCAATCAGCCCCAGCATTTT.

CDR3 region: CASSTQADTQYF. DNA of the CDR3: TGTGCCAGCAGCACTCAAGCAGATACGCAGTATTTT. The chain is built from TRBV5-4 and TRBJ2-3; no definite D call. V shed 4 bases and J shed 4 bases, with 7 bases lying between them. The CDR3 is made up of 12 amino acids. Germline CDR1 SGHNT, CDR2 YYREEE (reference sequence).

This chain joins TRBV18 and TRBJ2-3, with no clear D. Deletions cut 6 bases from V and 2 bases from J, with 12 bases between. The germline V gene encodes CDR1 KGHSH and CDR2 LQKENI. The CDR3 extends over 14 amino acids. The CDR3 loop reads CASSPDTVTDTQYF. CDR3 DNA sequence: TGTGCCAGCTCGCCCGACACAGTCACAGATACGCAGTATTTT.

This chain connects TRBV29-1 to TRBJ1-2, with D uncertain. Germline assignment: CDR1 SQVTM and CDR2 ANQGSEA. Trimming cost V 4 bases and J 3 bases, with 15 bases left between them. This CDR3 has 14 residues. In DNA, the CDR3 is TGCAGCGTTGGGGCAGACATGATCGACTATGGCTACACCTTC. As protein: CSVGADMIDYGYTF. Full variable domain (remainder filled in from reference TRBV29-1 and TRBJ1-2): SAVISQKPSRDICQRGTSLTIQCQVDSQVTMMFWYRQQPGQSLTLIATANQGSEATYESGFVIDKFPISRPNLTFSTLTVSNMSPEDSSIYLCSVGADMIDYGYTFGSGTRLTVV.

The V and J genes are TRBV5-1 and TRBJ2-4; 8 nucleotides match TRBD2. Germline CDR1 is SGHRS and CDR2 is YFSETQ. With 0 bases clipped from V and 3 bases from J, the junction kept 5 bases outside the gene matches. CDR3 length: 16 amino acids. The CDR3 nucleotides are TGCGCCAGCAGCTTGGAGGCTAGCGGGCACAAAAACATTCAGTACTTC. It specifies CASSLEASGHKNIQYF.

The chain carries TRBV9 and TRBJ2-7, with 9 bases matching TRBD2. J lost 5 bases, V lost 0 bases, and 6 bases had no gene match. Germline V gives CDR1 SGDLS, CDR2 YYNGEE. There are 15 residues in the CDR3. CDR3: CASSVGGGTSHEQYF. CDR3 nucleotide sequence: TGTGCCAGCAGCGTAGGGGGCGGGACTAGCCACGAGCAGTACTTC. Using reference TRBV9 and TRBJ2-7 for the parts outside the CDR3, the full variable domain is DSGVTQTPKHLITATGQRVTLRCSPRSGDLSVYWYQQSLDQGLQFLIQYYNGEERAKGNILERFSAQQFPDLHSELNLSSLELGDSALYFCASSVGGGTSHEQYFGPGTRLTVT.

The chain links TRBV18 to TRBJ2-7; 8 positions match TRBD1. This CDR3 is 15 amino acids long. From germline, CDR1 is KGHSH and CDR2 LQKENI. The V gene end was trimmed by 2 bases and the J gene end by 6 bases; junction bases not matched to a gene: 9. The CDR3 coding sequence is TGTGCCAGCTCACCAGCAGGAGGGACAGGATTCGAGCAGTACTTC. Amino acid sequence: CASSPAGGTGFEQYF. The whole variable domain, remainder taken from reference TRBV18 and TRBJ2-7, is NAGVMQNPRHLVRRRGQEARLRCSPMKGHSHVYWYRQLPEEGLKFMVYLQKENIIDESGMPKERFSAEFPKEGPSILRIQQVVRGDSAAYFCASSPAGGTGFEQYFGPGTRLTVT.

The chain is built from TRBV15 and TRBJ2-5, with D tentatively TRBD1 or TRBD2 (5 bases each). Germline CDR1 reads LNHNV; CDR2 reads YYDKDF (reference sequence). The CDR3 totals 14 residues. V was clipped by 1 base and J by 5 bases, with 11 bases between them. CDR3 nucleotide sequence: TGTGCCACCAGCAGAGCTGTGGGGGTGGAGACCCAGTACTTC. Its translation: CATSRAVGVETQYF.

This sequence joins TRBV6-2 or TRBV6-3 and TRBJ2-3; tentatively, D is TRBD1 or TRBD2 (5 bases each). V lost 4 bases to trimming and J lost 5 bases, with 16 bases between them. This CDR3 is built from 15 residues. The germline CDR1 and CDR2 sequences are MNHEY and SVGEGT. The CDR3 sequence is CASSWGLPGGDTQYF. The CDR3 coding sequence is TGTGCCAGCAGTTGGGGCCTACCTGGAGGAGATACGCAGTATTTT.

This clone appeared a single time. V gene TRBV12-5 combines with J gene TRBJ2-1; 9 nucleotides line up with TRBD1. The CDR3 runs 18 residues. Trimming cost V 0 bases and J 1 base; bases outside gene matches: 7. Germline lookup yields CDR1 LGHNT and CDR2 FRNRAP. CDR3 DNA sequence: TGTGCTAGTGGTTTGGTTCTAACCGGGACAGGGTCCTACAATGAGCAGTTCTTC. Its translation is CASGLVLTGTGSYNEQFF.

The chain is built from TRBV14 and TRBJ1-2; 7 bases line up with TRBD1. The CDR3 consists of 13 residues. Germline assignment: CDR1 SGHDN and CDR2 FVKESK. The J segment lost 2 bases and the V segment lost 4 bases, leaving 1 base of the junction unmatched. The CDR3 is CASSPTGNYGYTF. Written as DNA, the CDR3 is TGTGCCAGCAGCCCGACAGGGAACTATGGCTACACCTTC.

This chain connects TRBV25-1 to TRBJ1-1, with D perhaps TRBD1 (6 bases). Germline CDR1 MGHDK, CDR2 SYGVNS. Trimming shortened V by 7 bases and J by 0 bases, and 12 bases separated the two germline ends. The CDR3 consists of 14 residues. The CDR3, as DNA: TGTGCCAGCACCAAACAGGGCCTGAACACTGAAGCTTTCTTT. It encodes CASTKQGLNTEAFF.

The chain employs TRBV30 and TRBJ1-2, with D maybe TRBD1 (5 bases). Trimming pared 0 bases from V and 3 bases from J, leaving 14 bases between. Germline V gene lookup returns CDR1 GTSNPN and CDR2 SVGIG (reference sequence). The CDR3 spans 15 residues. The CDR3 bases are TGTGCCTGGAGTGTGTGGCAGGGATCAGACTATGGCTACACCTTC. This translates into CAWSVWQGSDYGYTF.

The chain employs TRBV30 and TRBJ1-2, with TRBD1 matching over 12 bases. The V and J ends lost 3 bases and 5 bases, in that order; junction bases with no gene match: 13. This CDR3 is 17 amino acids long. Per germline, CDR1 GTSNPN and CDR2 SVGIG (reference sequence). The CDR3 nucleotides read TGTGCCTGGAGGAGAGGTGGGACAGGGGGCCTTTCTTATGGCTACACCTTC. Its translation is CAWRRGGTGGLSYGYTF.

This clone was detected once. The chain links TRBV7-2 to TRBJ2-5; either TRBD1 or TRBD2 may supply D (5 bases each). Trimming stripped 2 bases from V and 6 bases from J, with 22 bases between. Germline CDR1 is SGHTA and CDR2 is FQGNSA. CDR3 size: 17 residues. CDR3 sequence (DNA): TGTGCCAGCAGCTTATACCCGGGACCCTGGGGTCGGCAGACCCAGTACTTC. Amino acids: CASSLYPGPWGRQTQYF.

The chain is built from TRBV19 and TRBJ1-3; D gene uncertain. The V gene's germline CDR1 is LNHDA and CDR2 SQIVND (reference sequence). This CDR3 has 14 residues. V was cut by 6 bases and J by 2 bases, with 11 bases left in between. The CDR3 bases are TGTGCCAGTAGGTTCAGTGGAACTGGAAACACCATATATTTT. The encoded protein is CASRFSGTGNTIYF.

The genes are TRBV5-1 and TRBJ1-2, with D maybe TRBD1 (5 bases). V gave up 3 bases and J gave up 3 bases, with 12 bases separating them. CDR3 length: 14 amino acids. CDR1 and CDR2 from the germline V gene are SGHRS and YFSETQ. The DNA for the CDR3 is TGCGCCAGCAGCTCCAGAACAGGTGACTATGGCTACACCTTC. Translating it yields CASSSRTGDYGYTF. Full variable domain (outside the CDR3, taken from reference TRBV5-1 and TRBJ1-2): KAGVTQTPRYLIKTRGQQVTLSCSPISGHRSVSWYQQTPGQGLQFLFEYFSETQRNKGNFPGRFSGRQFSNSRSEMNVSTLELGDSALYLCASSSRTGDYGYTFGSGTRLTVV.

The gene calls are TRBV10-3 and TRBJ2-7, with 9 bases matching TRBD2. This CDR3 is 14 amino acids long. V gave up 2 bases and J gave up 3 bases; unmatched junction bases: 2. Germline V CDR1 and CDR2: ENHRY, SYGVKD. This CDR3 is CAISEASGNYEQYF. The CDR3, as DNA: TGTGCCATCAGTGAGGCTAGCGGGAACTACGAGCAGTACTTC.

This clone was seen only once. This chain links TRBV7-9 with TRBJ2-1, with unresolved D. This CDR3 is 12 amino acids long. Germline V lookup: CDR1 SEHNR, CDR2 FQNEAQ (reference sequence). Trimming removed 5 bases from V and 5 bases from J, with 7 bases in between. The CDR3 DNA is TGTGCCAGCAGCCGTGCCGACAATGAGCAGTTCTTC. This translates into CASSRADNEQFF.

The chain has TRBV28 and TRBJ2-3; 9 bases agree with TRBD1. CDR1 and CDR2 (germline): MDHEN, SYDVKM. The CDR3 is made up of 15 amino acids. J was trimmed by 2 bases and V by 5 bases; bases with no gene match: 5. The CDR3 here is CASSPDRGPTDTQYF. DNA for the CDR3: TGTGCCAGCAGTCCGGACAGGGGCCCCACAGATACGCAGTATTTT.

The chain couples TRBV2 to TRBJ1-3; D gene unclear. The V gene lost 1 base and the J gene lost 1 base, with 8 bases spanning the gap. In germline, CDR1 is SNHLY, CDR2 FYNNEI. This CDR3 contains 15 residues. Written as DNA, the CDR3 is TGTGCCAGCAGTGAAGAGAAGAGTTCTGGAAACACCATATATTTT. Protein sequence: CASSEEKSSGNTIYF.

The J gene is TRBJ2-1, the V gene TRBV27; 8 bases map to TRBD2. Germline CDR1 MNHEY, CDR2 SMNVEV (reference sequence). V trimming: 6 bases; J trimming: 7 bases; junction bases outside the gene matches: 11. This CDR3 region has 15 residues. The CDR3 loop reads CASRLTWTSLNEQFF. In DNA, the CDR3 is TGTGCCAGCAGATTAACATGGACTAGCCTTAATGAGCAGTTCTTC.

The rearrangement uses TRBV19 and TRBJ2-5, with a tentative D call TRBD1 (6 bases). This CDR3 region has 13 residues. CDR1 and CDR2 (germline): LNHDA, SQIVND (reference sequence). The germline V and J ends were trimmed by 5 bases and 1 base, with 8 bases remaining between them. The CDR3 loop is CASSEDSQETQYF. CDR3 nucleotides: TGTGCCAGTAGTGAGGACAGCCAAGAGACCCAGTACTTC.

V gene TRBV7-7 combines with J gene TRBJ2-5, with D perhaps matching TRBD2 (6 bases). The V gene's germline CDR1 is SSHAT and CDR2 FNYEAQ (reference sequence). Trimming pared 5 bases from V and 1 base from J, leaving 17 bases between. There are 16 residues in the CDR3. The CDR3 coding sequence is TGTGCCAGCAGCCTACTGGGACTTCACTCCCAAGAGACCCAGTACTTC. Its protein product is CASSLLGLHSQETQYF.